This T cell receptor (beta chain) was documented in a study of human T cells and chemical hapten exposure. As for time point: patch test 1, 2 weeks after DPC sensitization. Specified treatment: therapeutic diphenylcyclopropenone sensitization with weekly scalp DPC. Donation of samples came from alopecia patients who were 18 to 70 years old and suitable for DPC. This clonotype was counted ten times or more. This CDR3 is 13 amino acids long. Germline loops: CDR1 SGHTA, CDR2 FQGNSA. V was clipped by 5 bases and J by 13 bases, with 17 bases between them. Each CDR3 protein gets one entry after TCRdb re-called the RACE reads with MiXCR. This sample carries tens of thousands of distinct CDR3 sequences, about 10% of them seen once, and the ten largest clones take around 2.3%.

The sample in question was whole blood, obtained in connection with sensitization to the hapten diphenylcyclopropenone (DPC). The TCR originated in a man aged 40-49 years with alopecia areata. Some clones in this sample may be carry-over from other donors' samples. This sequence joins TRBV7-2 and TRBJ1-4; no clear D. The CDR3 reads CASSPGFTSRLFF. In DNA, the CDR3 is TGTGCCAGCAGCCCCGGCTTTACGTCGCGACTGTTTTTT.